The 22 T cell receptor beta chains below come from one sample, sequenced in a study of Ad26.COV2.S vaccination and SARS-CoV-2 variants. Treatment meaning: around 19 received Ad26.COV2.S at low or high dose, single or two shots; five or six received placebo; per-sample allocation not given. The samples date from day 63 after the first vaccine or placebo injection. Sequencing was performed with immunoSEQ multiplex PCR; in TCRdb, only in-frame clones are kept and a portion is missing. The sample has roughly 680,000 clones; about 89% are singletons. Sequencing used peripheral blood, obtained in a trial of Ad26.COV2.S vaccine versus placebo. The receptors stem from a person aged 18-60 years who received the Ad26.COV2.S COVID-19 vaccine or a placebo.

The CDR3 nucleotides are TGCGCCAGCAGCTTGGGACAGGGAGGTTGGGCGAACACCGGGGAGCTGTTTTTT. It translates to CASSLGQGGWANTGELFF. The chain joins TRBV5-1 to TRBJ2-2; a weak D match, TRBD1 (7 bases). Between the trimmed V and J ends, which lost 0 bases and 0 bases, there was a span of 15 bases. The germline gives CDR1 SGHRS, CDR2 YFSETQ. The CDR3 runs to 18 residues.

This chain connects TRBV15 to TRBJ2-3, with TRBD2 as a possible D gene (6 bases). Germline V gene lookup returns CDR1 LNHNV and CDR2 YYDKDF (reference sequence). The CDR3 runs to 15 residues. V gave up 1 base and J gave up 0 bases, with 8 bases separating them. The CDR3 spells CATSRGDFSTDTQYF. For the CDR3, the DNA is TGTGCCACCAGCAGAGGGGACTTCAGCACAGATACGCAGTATTTT. Variable domain in full (rest from reference TRBV15 and TRBJ2-3): DAMVIQNPRYQVTQFGKPVTLSCSQTLNHNVMYWYQQKSSQAPKLLFHYYDKDFNNEADTPDNFQSRRPNTSFCFLDIRSPGLGDTAMYLCATSRGDFSTDTQYFGPGTRLTVL.

The J gene is TRBJ1-2, the V gene TRBV19; D possibly corresponds to TRBD1 (6 bases). In germline, CDR1 is LNHDA, CDR2 SQIVND (reference sequence). The CDR3 runs to 14 residues. V lost 3 bases to trimming and J lost 8 bases, with 16 bases between them. The CDR3 DNA is TGTGCCAGTAGTATCAGAGGACAGATGGACGGCTACACCTTC. Amino acids: CASSIRGQMDGYTF.

The J gene is TRBJ1-3, the V gene TRBV25-1, with D possibly being TRBD1 (5 bases). Germline V gene sequence: CDR1 MGHDK, CDR2 SYGVNS. The CDR3 runs to 15 residues. V was shortened by 3 bases and J by 4 bases, with 13 bases between the two germline ends. The CDR3 reads CASSDPPGGGNTIYF. The CDR3 DNA is TGTGCCAGCAGTGACCCCCCTGGGGGGGGAAACACCATATATTTT.

The chain employs TRBV6-5 and TRBJ1-2; D ambiguous. With 0 bases removed from V and 7 bases from J, the gap between germline ends came to 18 bases. The CDR3 extends over 16 amino acids. CDR1 MNHEY and CDR2 SVGAGI come from the germline V gene. The DNA for the CDR3 is TGTGCCAGCAGTTACTCGTTTCTAGGGCTCCGACCTGGCTACACCTTC. This codes for CASSYSFLGLRPGYTF.

V gene TRBV6-6 combines with J gene TRBJ1-1; D not certain. Trimming took 0 bases from V and 6 from J, leaving 11 bases between them. The CDR3 is 14 amino acids. Germline V gives CDR1 MNHNY, CDR2 SVGAGI (reference sequence). The CDR3 here is CASSYSLGFPEAFF. The CDR3 coding sequence is TGTGCCAGCAGTTACTCGTTAGGGTTTCCTGAAGCTTTCTTT.

The DNA for the CDR3 is TGTGCCAGCAGCCACTCTGGGGCCAACGTCCTGACTTTC. Translated, it gives CASSHSGANVLTF. The chain combines TRBV5-4 with TRBJ2-6; D is ambiguous. The V end was cut by 4 bases, the J end by 0 bases, with 2 bases between. Germline-derived CDR1 and CDR2 are SGHNT and YYREEE (reference sequence). This CDR3 comprises 13 residues.

This chain connects TRBV6-5 to TRBJ2-5, with TRBD2 matching over 15 bases. V dropped 0 bases and J dropped 5; count of bases not matched to a gene: 1. Germline V gene lookup returns CDR1 MNHEY and CDR2 SVGAGI. The CDR3 is 16 residues long. CDR3 sequence reads: CASSYSGTSGGETQYF. Here the CDR3 DNA reads TGTGCCAGCAGTTACTCCGGGACTAGCGGGGGGGAGACCCAGTACTTC.

This clone was counted between two and nine times. The chain is built from TRBV5-6 and TRBJ1-1; the D is unclear. The CDR3 covers 17 residues. Germline CDR1 and CDR2: SGHDT and YYEEEE. Trimming cost V 3 bases and J 1 base, with 19 bases left between them. CDR3 in DNA: TGTGCCAGCAGCTCCTTCGACACTGGGGATGGGAACACTGAAGCTTTCTTT. Protein: CASSSFDTGDGNTEAFF.

The chain uses TRBV11-2 and TRBJ2-5; tentative D call: TRBD1 (6 bases). The V end lost 6 bases, the J end lost 3 bases, and 14 bases lay between the germline ends. CDR1 and CDR2 from the germline V gene are SGHAT and FQNNGV. This CDR3 region has 14 residues. CDR3 sequence (DNA): TGTGCCAGCAGTTTCGACTGGACAGAAGAGACCCAGTACTTC. Translation gives CASSFDWTEETQYF.

This clone occurred once. The V and J genes are TRBV7-9 and TRBJ2-7; D unresolved. The CDR3 is 15 residues long. The V and J ends lost 5 bases and 1 base respectively, with 15 bases between them. Germline V lookup: CDR1 SEHNR, CDR2 FQNEAQ (reference sequence). The CDR3: CASSLGSAGSYEQYF. The CDR3 DNA reads TGTGCCAGCAGCCTGGGGTCGGCTGGTTCCTACGAGCAGTACTTC. Complete variable domain (other parts from reference TRBV7-9 and TRBJ2-7): DTGVSQNPRHKITKRGQNVTFRCDPISEHNRLYWYRQTLGQGPEFLTYFQNEAQLEKSRLLSDRFSAERPKGSFSTLEIQRTEQGDSAMYLCASSLGSAGSYEQYFGPGTRLTVT.

This chain links TRBV18 with TRBJ1-2; tentatively, D is TRBD1 (5 bases). Per the germline V gene, CDR1 is KGHSH and CDR2 is LQKENI. V was shortened by 3 bases and J by 2 bases, with 16 bases between the two germline ends. CDR3 length: 16 amino acids. CDR3 region: CASSPPWGNANYGYTF. CDR3 sequence (DNA): TGTGCCAGCTCACCTCCTTGGGGGAATGCGAACTATGGCTACACCTTC.

This clone came up a few times. V gene TRBV6-5 combines with J gene TRBJ1-2, with D possibly TRBD1 on 6 matching bases. V lost 2 bases and J 3 bases, leaving 13 bases between the germline ends. This CDR3 has 15 residues. Per germline, CDR1 MNHEY and CDR2 SVGAGI. CDR3 region: CASSYRSTGHYGYTF. CDR3 coding DNA: TGTGCCAGCAGTTACCGGTCGACAGGCCACTATGGCTACACCTTC.

This chain joins TRBV7-8 and TRBJ2-5; 9 positions agree with TRBD1. Looked up from germline, CDR1 is SGHVS and CDR2 is FQNEAQ. Unmatched junction bases numbered 9, after V lost 5 bases and J lost 5 bases. The CDR3 runs 15 residues. CDR3 bases: TGTGCCAGCAGCAGCAACAGGGGGCCGAGGGAGACCCAGTACTTC. Its protein product is CASSSNRGPRETQYF.

This CDR3 is CATSRTLPPGTVNGNTIYF. CDR3 in DNA: TGTGCCACCAGCAGAACCCTACCCCCAGGGACGGTCAACGGAAACACCATATATTTT. This sequence joins TRBV15 and TRBJ1-3, with D possibly TRBD1 on 5 matching bases. V lost 2 bases and J 4 bases, leaving 24 bases between the germline ends. CDR3 size: 19 residues. The germline gives CDR1 LNHNV, CDR2 YYDKDF (reference sequence).

The count of this clone is one. The chain joins TRBV30 to TRBJ1-1; 7 bases map to TRBD1. Trimming cost V 3 bases and J 4 bases; bases outside gene matches: 5. The length of the CDR3 is 13 residues. Germline V gene sequence: CDR1 GTSNPN, CDR2 SVGIG (reference sequence). CDR3 loop: CAWREGGSTEAFF. CDR3 coding DNA: TGTGCCTGGAGGGAAGGGGGCTCCACTGAAGCTTTCTTT. Supplemented by reference TRBV30 and TRBJ1-1, the full variable domain reads SQTIHQWPATLVQPVGSPLSLECTVEGTSNPNLYWYRQAAGRGLQLLFYSVGIGQISSEVPQNLSASRPQDRQFILSSKKLLLSDSGFYLCAWREGGSTEAFFGQGTRLTVV.

This clone showed up just a few times. The rearrangement uses TRBV2 and TRBJ2-6; 7 positions agree with TRBD1. The CDR3 is 13 residues long. The germline gives CDR1 SNHLY, CDR2 FYNNEI. J gave up 2 bases and V 9 bases, and 1 base lay outside the gene matches. The CDR3 bases are TGTGCCAGACAGGGGACTGGGGCCAACGTCCTGACTTTC. Protein: CARQGTGANVLTF.

The chain links TRBV24-1 to TRBJ1-1; D is ambiguous. Germline CDR1 KGHDR, CDR2 SFDVKD. Trimming removed 5 bases at V and 6 bases at J, with 18 bases between. This CDR3 has 15 amino acids. The DNA of the CDR3 is TGTGCCACCAGTGCCCTACATACGAACGGGGCTGAAGCTTTCTTT. Translation: CATSALHTNGAEAFF.

In this sample, this clone turned up once. This chain joins TRBV5-6 and TRBJ2-2; D is ambiguous. The length of the CDR3 is 14 residues. V lost 4 bases to trimming and J lost 6 bases, with 13 bases between them. Germline V lookup: CDR1 SGHDT, CDR2 YYEEEE. As DNA, the CDR3 is TGTGCCAGCAGCAGCATGGTAAGGGCCGGGGAGCTGTTTTTT. Protein sequence: CASSSMVRAGELFF.

The genes are TRBV2 and TRBJ2-2; the D gene is possibly TRBD1 (6 bases). Germline-derived CDR1 and CDR2 are SNHLY and FYNNEI. The V and J ends lost 6 bases and 6 bases respectively, with 17 bases between them. The CDR3 runs to 15 residues. This CDR3 is CASREDPGTPGELFF. CDR3 nucleotides: TGTGCCAGCAGAGAGGACCCTGGGACACCCGGGGAGCTGTTTTTT.

The J gene is TRBJ1-1, the V gene TRBV6-4, with 8 bases identical to TRBD1. The CDR3 contains 14 residues. CDR1 is MRHNA and CDR2 is SNTAGT in the germline V gene. The V gene end was trimmed by 6 bases and the J gene end by 7 bases; junction bases not matched to a gene: 10. In DNA form, the CDR3 reads TGTGCCAGCAGCCCAGGGGGCGCGATAGGTGAAGCTTTCTTT. Protein product: CASSPGGAIGEAFF.

The sample holds one count of this clone. The chain has TRBV6-5 and TRBJ2-1, with TRBD1 identical over 10 bases. Germline CDR1 is MNHEY and CDR2 is SVGAGI. The CDR3 runs 15 residues. Trimming at V came to 6 bases and at J to 2 bases, leaving 4 bases not matched to a gene. In DNA, the CDR3 is TGTGCCAGCAGGTTCGGACAGGGGGCCTACAATGAGCAGTTCTTC. This sequence encodes CASRFGQGAYNEQFF.